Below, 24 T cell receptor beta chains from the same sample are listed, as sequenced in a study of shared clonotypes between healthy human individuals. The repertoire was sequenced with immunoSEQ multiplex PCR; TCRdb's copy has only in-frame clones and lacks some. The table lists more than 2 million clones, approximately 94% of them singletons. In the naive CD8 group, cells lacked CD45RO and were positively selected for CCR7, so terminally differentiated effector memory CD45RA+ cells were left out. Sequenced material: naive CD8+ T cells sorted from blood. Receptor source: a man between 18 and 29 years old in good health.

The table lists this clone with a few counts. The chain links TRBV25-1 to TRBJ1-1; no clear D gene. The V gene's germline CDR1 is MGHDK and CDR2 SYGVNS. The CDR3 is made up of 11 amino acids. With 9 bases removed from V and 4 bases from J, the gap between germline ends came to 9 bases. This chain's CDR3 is CASGMSTEAFF. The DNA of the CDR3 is TGTGCCAGTGGGATGAGCACTGAAGCTTTCTTT.

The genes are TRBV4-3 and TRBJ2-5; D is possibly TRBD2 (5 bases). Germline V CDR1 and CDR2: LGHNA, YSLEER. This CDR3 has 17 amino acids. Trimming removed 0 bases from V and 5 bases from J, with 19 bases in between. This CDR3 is CASSQDGIFGEGETQYF. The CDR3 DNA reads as TGCGCCAGCAGCCAAGATGGAATATTCGGGGAAGGGGAGACCCAGTACTTC.

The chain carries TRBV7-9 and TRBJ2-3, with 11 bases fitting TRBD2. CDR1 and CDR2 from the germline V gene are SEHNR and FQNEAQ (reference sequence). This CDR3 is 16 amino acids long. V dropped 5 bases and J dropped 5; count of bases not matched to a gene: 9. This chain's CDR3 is CASSLLEGLAGDTQYF. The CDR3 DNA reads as TGTGCCAGCAGCCTCCTCGAAGGACTAGCGGGAGATACGCAGTATTTT.

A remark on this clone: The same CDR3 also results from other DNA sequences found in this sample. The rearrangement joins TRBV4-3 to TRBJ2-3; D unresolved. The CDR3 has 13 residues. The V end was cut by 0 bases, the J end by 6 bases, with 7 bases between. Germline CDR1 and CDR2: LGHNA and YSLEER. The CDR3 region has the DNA TGCGCCAGCAGCCAAGAAGGGTGGGATACGCAGTATTTT. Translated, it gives CASSQEGWDTQYF.

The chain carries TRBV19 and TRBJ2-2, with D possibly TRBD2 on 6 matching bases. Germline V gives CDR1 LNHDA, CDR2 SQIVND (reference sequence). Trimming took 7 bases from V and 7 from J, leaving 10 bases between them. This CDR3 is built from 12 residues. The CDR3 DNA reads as TGTGCCAGTATCGGGACTTACGGGGAGCTGTTTTTT. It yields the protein CASIGTYGELFF.

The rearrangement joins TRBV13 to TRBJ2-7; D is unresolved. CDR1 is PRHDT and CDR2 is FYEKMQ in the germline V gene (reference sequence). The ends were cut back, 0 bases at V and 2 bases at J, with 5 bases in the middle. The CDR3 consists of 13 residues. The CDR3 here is CASSLGETYEQYF. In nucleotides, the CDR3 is TGTGCCAGCAGCTTAGGCGAAACCTACGAGCAGTACTTC.

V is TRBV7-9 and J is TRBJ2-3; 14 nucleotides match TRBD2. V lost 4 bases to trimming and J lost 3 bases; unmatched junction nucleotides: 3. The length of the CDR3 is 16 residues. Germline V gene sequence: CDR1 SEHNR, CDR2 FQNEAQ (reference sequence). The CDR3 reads CASSSTSGGATDTQYF. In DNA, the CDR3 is TGTGCCAGCAGCTCGACTAGCGGGGGGGCAACAGATACGCAGTATTTT.

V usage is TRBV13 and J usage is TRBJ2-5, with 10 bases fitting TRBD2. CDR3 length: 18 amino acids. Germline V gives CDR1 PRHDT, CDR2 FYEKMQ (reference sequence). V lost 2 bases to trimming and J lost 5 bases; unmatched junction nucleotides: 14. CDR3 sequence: CASSLSGLAGDGLETQYF. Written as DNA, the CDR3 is TGTGCCAGCAGCTTATCTGGGCTAGCGGGAGACGGCTTGGAGACCCAGTACTTC.

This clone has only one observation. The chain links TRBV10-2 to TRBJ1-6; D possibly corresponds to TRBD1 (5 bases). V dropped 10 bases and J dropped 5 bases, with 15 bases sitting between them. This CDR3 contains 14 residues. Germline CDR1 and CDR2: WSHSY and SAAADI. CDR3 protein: CATARGVDNSPLHF. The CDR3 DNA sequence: TGCGCCACCGCGAGGGGTGTCGATAATTCACCCCTCCACTTT.

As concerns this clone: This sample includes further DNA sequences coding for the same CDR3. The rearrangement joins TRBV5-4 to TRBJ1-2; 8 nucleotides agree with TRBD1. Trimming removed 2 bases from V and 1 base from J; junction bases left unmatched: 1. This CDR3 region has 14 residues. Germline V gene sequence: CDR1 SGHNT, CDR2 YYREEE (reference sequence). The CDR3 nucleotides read TGTGCCAGCAGCTTTGGACAGGGTAACTATGGCTACACCTTC. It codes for CASSFGQGNYGYTF.

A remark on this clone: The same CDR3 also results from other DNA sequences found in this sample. The CDR3 sequence is CASSPGQGGGYTF. The CDR3, as DNA: TGTGCCAGCAGCCCCGGACAGGGCGGTGGCTACACCTTC. The rearrangement links TRBV7-9 to TRBJ1-2, with 8 bases aligning to TRBD1. The V gene end was trimmed by 5 bases and the J gene end by 7 bases; junction bases not matched to a gene: 6. The CDR3 length is 13 residues. Per germline, CDR1 SEHNR and CDR2 FQNEAQ (reference sequence).

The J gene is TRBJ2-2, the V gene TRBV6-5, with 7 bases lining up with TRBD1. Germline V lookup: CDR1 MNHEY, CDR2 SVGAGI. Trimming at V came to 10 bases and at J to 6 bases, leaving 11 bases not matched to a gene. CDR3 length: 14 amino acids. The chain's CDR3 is CATLGTDISGELFF. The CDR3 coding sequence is TGTGCCACCCTTGGGACAGACATCTCCGGGGAGCTGTTTTTT.

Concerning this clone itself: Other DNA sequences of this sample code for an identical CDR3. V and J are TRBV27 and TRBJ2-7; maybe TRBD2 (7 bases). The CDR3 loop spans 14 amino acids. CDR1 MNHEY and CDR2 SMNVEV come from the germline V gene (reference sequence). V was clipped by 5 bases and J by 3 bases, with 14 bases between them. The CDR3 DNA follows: TGTGCCAGCAGTCCCGGAGGGGGGGGCTACGAGCAGTACTTC. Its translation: CASSPGGGGYEQYF.

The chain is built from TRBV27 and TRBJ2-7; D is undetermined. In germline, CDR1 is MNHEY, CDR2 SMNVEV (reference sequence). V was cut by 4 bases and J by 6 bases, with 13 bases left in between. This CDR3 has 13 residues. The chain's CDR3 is CASSSPYNPEQYF. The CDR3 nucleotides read TGTGCCAGCAGTTCGCCATATAACCCCGAGCAGTACTTC.

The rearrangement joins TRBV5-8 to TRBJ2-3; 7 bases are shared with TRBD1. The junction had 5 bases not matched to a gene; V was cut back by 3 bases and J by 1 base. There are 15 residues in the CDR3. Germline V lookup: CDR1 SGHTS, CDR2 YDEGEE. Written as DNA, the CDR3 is TGTGCCAGCAGCTCCAGGGACAGAGGCACAGATACGCAGTATTTT. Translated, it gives CASSSRDRGTDTQYF.

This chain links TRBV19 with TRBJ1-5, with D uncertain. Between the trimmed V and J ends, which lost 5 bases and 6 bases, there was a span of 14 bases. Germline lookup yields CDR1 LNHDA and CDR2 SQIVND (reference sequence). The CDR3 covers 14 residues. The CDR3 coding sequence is TGTGCCAGTAGTCCCCCCGGCGGTGGTCAGCCCCAGCATTTT. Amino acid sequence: CASSPPGGGQPQHF. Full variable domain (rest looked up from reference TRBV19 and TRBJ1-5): DGGITQSPKYLFRKEGQNVTLSCEQNLNHDAMYWYRQDPGQGLRLIYYSQIVNDFQKGDIAEGYSVSREKKESFPLTVTSAQKNPTAFYLCASSPPGGGQPQHFGDGTRLSIL.

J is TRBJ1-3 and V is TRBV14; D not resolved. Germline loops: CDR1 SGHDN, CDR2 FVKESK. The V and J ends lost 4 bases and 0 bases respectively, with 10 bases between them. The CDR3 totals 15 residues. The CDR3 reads CASSPAGSSGNTIYF. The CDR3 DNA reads TGTGCCAGCAGCCCGGCCGGGAGCTCTGGAAACACCATATATTTT.

CDR3 in DNA: TGTGCCAGCAGCTCCAATATTGGGGGCACAGATACGCAGTATTTT. Protein sequence: CASSSNIGGTDTQYF. The chain links TRBV7-9 to TRBJ2-3; unclear D gene. The CDR3 is made up of 15 amino acids. V dropped 4 bases and J dropped 1 base, with 12 bases sitting between them. Germline V gives CDR1 SEHNR, CDR2 FQNEAQ (reference sequence).

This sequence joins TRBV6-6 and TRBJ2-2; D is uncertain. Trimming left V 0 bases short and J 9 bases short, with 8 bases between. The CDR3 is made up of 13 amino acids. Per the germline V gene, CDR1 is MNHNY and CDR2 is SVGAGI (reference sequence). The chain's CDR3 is CASSYSPRRELFF. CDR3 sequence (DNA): TGTGCCAGCAGTTACTCCCCCAGACGGGAGCTGTTTTTT.

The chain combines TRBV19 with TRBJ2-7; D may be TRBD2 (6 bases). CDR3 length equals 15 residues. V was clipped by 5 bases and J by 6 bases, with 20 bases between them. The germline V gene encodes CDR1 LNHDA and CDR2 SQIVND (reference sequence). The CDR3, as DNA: TGTGCCAGTAGTCCAAGCCGGGGGATGGTTATCGAGCAGTACTTC. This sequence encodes CASSPSRGMVIEQYF.

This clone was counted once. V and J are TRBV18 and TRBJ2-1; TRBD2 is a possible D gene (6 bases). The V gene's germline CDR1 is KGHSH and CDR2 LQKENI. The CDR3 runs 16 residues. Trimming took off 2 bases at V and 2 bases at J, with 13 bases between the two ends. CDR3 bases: TGTGCCAGCTCACCAGGAGTAGCGGCAACCTACAATGAGCAGTTCTTC. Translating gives CASSPGVAATYNEQFF.

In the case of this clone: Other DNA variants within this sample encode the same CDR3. The CDR3 here is CASSYSGPSYEQYF. CDR3 DNA sequence: TGTGCCAGCAGTTACTCAGGTCCTTCCTACGAGCAGTACTTC. The chain employs TRBV6-6 and TRBJ2-7; no firm D call. Trimming removed 0 bases from V and 1 base from J, with 7 bases in between. The CDR3 has 14 amino acids. CDR1 MNHNY and CDR2 SVGAGI come from the germline V gene (reference sequence).

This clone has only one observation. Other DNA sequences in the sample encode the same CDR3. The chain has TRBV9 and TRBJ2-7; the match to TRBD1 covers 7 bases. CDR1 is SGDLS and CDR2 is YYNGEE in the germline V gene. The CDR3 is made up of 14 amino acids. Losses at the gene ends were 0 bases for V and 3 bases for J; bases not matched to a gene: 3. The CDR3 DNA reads TGTGCCAGCAGCGTAGTACCAGGGGGCTACGAGCAGTACTTC. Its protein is CASSVVPGGYEQYF.

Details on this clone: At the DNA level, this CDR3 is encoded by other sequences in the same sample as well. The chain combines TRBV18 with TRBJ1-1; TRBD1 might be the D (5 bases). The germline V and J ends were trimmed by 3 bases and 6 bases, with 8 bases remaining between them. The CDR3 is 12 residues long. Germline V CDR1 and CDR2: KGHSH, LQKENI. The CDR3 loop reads CASSPGTAEAFF. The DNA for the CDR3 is TGTGCCAGCTCACCCGGGACTGCTGAAGCTTTCTTT.